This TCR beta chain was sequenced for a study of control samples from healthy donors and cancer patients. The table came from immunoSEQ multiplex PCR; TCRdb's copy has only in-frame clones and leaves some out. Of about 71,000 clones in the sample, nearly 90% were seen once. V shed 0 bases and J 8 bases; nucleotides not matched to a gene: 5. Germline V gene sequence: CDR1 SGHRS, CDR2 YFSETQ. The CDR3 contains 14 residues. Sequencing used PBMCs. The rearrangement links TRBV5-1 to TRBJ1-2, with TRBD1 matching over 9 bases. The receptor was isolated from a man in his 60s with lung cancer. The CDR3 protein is CASSLGQGDLGYTF. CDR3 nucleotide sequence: TGCGCCAGCAGCTTGGGACAGGGGGATCTCGGCTACACCTTC.